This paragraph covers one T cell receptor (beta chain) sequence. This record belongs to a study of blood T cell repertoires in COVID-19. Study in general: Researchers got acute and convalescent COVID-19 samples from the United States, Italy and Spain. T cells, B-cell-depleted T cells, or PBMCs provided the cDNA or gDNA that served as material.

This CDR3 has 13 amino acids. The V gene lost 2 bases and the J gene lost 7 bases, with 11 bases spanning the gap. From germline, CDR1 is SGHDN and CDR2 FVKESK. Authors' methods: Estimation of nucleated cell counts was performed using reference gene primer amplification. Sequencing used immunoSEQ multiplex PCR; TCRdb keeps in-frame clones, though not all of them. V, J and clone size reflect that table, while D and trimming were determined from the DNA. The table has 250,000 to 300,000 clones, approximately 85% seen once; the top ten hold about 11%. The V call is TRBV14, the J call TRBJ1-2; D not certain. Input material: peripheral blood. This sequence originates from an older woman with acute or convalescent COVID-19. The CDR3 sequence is CASSQSRGSGYTF. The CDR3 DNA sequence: TGTGCCAGCAGCCAATCGCGGGGAAGTGGCTACACCTTC.